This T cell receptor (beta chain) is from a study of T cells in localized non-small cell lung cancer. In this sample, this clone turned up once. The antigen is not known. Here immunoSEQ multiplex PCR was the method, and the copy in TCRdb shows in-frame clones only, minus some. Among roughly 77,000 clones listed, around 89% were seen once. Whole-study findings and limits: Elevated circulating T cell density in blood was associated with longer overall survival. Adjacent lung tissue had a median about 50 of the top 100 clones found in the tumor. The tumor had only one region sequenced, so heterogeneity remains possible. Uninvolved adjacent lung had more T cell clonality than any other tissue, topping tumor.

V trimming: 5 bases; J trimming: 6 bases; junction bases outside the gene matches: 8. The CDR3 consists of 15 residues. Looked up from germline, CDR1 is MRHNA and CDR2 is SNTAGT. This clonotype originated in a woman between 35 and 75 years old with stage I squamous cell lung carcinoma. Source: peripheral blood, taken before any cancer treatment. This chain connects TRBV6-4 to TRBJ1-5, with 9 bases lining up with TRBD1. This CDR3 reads CASSTGQGLIQPQHF. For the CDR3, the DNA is TGTGCCAGCAGTACGGGACAGGGACTAATTCAGCCCCAGCATTTT.